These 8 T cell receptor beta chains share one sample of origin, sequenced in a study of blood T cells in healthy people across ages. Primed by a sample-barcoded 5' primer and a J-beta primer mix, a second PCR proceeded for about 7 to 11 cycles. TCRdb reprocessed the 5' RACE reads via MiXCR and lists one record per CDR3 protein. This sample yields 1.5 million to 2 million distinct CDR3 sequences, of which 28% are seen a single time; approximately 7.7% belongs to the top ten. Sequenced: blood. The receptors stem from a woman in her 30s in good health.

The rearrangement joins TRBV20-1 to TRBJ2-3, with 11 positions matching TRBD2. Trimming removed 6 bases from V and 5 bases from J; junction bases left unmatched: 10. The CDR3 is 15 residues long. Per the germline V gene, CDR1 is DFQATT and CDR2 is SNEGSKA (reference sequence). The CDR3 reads CSAVGLAAWGDTQYF. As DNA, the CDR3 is TGCAGTGCCGTGGGACTAGCGGCCTGGGGAGATACGCAGTATTTT.

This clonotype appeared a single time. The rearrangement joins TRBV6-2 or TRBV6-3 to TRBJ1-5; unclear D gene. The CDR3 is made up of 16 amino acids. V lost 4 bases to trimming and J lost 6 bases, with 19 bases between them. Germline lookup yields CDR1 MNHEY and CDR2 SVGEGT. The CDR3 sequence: CASSSGPPFFLQPQHF. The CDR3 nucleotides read TGTGCCAGCAGTTCCGGGCCCCCATTCTTCCTTCAGCCCCAGCATTTT.

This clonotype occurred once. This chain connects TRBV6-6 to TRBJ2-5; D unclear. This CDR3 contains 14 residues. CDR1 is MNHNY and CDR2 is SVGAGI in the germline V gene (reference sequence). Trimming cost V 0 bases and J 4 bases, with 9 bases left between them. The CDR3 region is CASSYSHSGETQYF. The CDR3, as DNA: TGTGCCAGCAGTTACTCCCATAGTGGAGAGACCCAGTACTTC.

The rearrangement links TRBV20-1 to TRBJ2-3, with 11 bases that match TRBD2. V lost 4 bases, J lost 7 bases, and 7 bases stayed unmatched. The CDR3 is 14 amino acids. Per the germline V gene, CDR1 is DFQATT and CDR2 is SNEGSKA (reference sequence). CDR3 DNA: TGCAGTGCTATAGCGGGAGGGCCTCCGAATACGCAGTATTTT. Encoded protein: CSAIAGGPPNTQYF.

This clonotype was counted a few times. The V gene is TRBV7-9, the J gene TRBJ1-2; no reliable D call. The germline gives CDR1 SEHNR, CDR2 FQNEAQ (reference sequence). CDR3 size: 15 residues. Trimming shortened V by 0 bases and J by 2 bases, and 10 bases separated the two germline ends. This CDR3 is CASSLAQTWNYGYTF. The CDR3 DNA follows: TGTGCCAGCAGCTTAGCGCAGACCTGGAACTATGGCTACACCTTC.

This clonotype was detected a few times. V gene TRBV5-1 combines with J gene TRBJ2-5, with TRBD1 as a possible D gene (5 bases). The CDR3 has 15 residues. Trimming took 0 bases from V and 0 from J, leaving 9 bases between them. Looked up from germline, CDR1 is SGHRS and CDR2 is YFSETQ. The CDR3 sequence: CASSLVGRDQETQYF. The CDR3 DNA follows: TGCGCCAGCAGCTTGGTAGGCAGGGACCAAGAGACCCAGTACTTC.

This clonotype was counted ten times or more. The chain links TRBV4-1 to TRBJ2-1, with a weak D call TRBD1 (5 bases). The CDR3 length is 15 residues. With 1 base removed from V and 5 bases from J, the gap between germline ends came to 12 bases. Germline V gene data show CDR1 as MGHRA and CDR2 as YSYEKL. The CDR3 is CASSQVELGDNEQFF. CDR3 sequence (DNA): TGCGCCAGCAGCCAAGTAGAGTTAGGGGACAATGAGCAGTTCTTC.

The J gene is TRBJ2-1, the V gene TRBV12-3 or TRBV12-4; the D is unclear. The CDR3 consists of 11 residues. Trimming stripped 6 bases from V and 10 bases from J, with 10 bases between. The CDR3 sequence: CASSPASEQFF. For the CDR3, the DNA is TGTGCCAGCAGCCCCGCGAGCGAGCAGTTCTTC.